Following are 24 T cell receptor beta chains from one sample sequenced in a study of regulatory T cells in long-lasting Graves disease. Described time point: persistent/refractory GD, antithyroid drugs over 5 years with positive TRAb. RNA isolated from PBMCs was used to make the TCR library. The TCR beta library used iRepertoire HTBI primers with Arm-PCR amplification of CDR3. Via MiXCR, TCRdb re-called the multiplex PCR reads, giving one row per CDR3 protein. Of about 300,000 distinct CDR3 sequences listed, around a fifth are singletons. The sequencing used peripheral blood mononuclear cells (PBMCs), collected when the disease was refractory, from a patient treated with antithyroid drugs. These receptors were obtained from a female donor with Graves disease.

This clonotype has ten or more counts. The V and J genes are TRBV12-3 or TRBV12-4 and TRBJ1-5, with D possibly being TRBD1 (5 bases). The CDR3 has 13 amino acids. V gave up 0 bases and J gave up 6 bases, with 6 bases separating them. CDR3 residues: CASSLAGGQPQHF. The CDR3 DNA reads as TGTGCCAGCAGTTTAGCGGGGGGTCAGCCCCAGCATTTT.

This clonotype has ten or more counts. The chain is built from TRBV29-1 and TRBJ1-1; no clear D. Trimming removed 6 bases from V and 5 bases from J, with 13 bases in between. Germline assignment: CDR1 SQVTM and CDR2 ANQGSEA. This CDR3 is 12 amino acids long. Here the CDR3 reads CSVRMVGTEAFF. The CDR3, as DNA: TGCAGCGTGCGTATGGTGGGAACTGAAGCTTTCTTT.

This clonotype was detected only a few times. V gene TRBV29-1 combines with J gene TRBJ2-1; 7 positions agree with TRBD1. This CDR3 region has 15 residues. The junction had 5 bases not matched to a gene; V was cut back by 1 base and J by 2 bases. Germline V gene data show CDR1 as SQVTM and CDR2 as ANQGSEA. CDR3 DNA: TGCAGCGTTGAAGCGGTCCAGGGGGCCTACAATGAGCAGTTCTTC. It translates to CSVEAVQGAYNEQFF.

This clonotype was seen only a few times. The CDR3 protein is CASSEDQGNTGELFF. CDR3 nucleotide sequence: TGTGCCAGCAGTGAAGATCAGGGGAACACCGGGGAGCTGTTTTTT. This chain uses TRBV6-1 with TRBJ2-2; TRBD1 might be the D (5 bases). The CDR3 extends over 15 amino acids. Germline-derived CDR1 and CDR2 are MNHNS and SASEGT. Trimming pared 1 base from V and 1 base from J, leaving 7 bases between.

The chain recombines TRBV19 with TRBJ2-2, with 10 bases matching TRBD2. The V gene end was trimmed by 5 bases and the J gene end by 5 bases; junction bases not matched to a gene: 5. Per the germline V gene, CDR1 is LNHDA and CDR2 is SQIVND (reference sequence). CDR3 length: 15 residues. In nucleotides, the CDR3 is TGTGCCAGTAGTCCCGGGACTAGCGTTACCGGGGAGCTGTTTTTT. It specifies CASSPGTSVTGELFF.

This clonotype was seen only a few times. V usage is TRBV7-2 and J usage is TRBJ1-4; 7 bases line up with TRBD1. The germline V gene has CDR1 SGHTA and CDR2 FQGNSA. V dropped 2 bases and J dropped 7; count of bases not matched to a gene: 7. The CDR3 contains 15 residues. This CDR3 is CASSLSDRSLEKLFF. In DNA form, the CDR3 reads TGTGCCAGCAGCTTATCGGACAGGAGTCTTGAAAAACTGTTTTTT.

This clonotype was seen at least ten times. J is TRBJ2-3 and V is TRBV7-8; D remains unclear. V was pared by 5 bases and J by 6 bases, with 12 bases between. This CDR3 has 13 amino acids. Germline V gene data show CDR1 as SGHVS and CDR2 as FQNEAQ. The CDR3 coding sequence is TGTGCCAGCAGCCCCCCCCTCGTGGATACGCAGTATTTT. Translation: CASSPPLVDTQYF.

This clonotype was detected only a few times. This chain joins TRBV10-3 and TRBJ2-5; D is possibly TRBD1 or TRBD2 (6 bases each). This CDR3 contains 14 residues. The V gene's germline CDR1 is ENHRY and CDR2 SYGVKD. V gave up 2 bases and J gave up 5 bases, with 12 bases separating them. CDR3 loop: CAISEMGGWETQYF. The CDR3 bases are TGTGCCATCAGTGAGATGGGGGGCTGGGAGACCCAGTACTTC.

The V and J genes are TRBV12-3 or TRBV12-4 and TRBJ2-7; a weak D match, TRBD2 (6 bases). The CDR3 is 12 amino acids. The V gene lost 7 bases and the J gene lost 7 bases, with 14 bases spanning the gap. CDR3 DNA: TGTGCCAGCACTGCTGGGGGGATAGAGCAGTACTTC. This sequence encodes CASTAGGIEQYF.

This clonotype was seen a handful of times. V gene TRBV12-3 or TRBV12-4 combines with J gene TRBJ1-1, with 7 bases that match TRBD1. V dropped 6 bases and J dropped 7; count of bases not matched to a gene: 11. The CDR3 totals 14 residues. This CDR3 reads CASRLGGVEVEAFF. CDR3 nucleotides: TGTGCCAGCAGACTAGGGGGCGTGGAGGTTGAAGCTTTCTTT.

This clonotype was picked up a small number of times. This chain uses TRBV5-1 with TRBJ1-2, with 10 bases that match TRBD1. Germline assignment: CDR1 SGHRS and CDR2 YFSETQ. V was pared by 4 bases and J by 4 bases, with 7 bases of the junction left unmatched. CDR3 length: 15 amino acids. The CDR3 loop is CASSREGTGAYGYTF. In nucleotides, the CDR3 is TGCGCCAGCAGCCGGGAAGGGACAGGGGCCTATGGCTACACCTTC.

This clonotype has at least ten counts. The CDR3 region has the DNA TGTGCCAGCAGCGGGACGGGGAGTGATACTGAAGCTTTCTTT. Encoded protein: CASSGTGSDTEAFF. The chain is built from TRBV6-1 and TRBJ1-1; possible D gene TRBD1, 5 bases. The V end lost 6 bases, the J end lost 5 bases, and 16 bases lay between the germline ends. This CDR3 region has 14 residues. Germline CDR1 MNHNS, CDR2 SASEGT.

This clonotype was found many times. This chain connects TRBV2 to TRBJ1-4; D unclear. V shed 3 bases and J shed 4 bases, with 6 bases lying between them. The length of the CDR3 is 13 residues. The V gene's germline CDR1 is SNHLY and CDR2 FYNNEI. CDR3 region: CASSDSVNEKLFF. The CDR3 DNA reads as TGTGCCAGCAGTGATTCGGTTAATGAAAAACTGTTTTTT.

This clonotype was seen repeatedly, ten times or more. The gene calls are TRBV11-2 and TRBJ1-2; possible D gene TRBD1, 6 bases. The CDR3 has 13 amino acids. Trimming removed 2 bases from V and 6 bases from J, with 10 bases in between. Germline V gene data show CDR1 as SGHAT and CDR2 as FQNNGV. The CDR3 here is CASSLQTGNGYTF. The CDR3 DNA sequence: TGTGCCAGCAGCTTACAGACAGGAAATGGCTACACCTTC.

The CDR3 loop is CASSLAGLGSAQYF. The CDR3, as DNA: TGCGCCAGCAGCTTGGCCGGGTTAGGCTCAGCGCAGTACTTC. The V gene is TRBV5-1, the J gene TRBJ2-7; no definite D call. The CDR3 has 14 amino acids. Germline V gene lookup returns CDR1 SGHRS and CDR2 YFSETQ. V lost 0 bases and J 9 bases, leaving 16 bases between the germline ends.

This clonotype turned up a few times. This sequence joins TRBV6-5 and TRBJ2-7; D is undetermined. Germline lookup yields CDR1 MNHEY and CDR2 SVGAGI. This CDR3 region has 17 residues. V dropped 0 bases and J dropped 0 bases, with 15 bases sitting between them. CDR3 residues: CASSYSMVGRSSYEQYF. Here the CDR3 DNA reads TGTGCCAGCAGTTACTCGATGGTAGGGCGTAGCTCCTACGAGCAGTACTTC.

This sequence joins TRBV18 and TRBJ1-3; D perhaps matches TRBD1 (5 bases). CDR1 is KGHSH and CDR2 is LQKENI in the germline V gene. The germline V and J ends were trimmed by 4 bases and 0 bases, with 13 bases remaining between them. The length of the CDR3 is 16 residues. CDR3 in DNA: TGTGCCAGCTCACTTACCAGGGAGAGCTCTGGAAACACCATATATTTT. Its protein is CASSLTRESSGNTIYF.

Many counts were recorded for this clonotype. The V and J genes are TRBV2 and TRBJ2-5; D is possibly TRBD1 (6 bases). Trimming took off 8 bases at V and 4 bases at J, with 11 bases between the two ends. The CDR3 is made up of 12 amino acids. CDR1 and CDR2 from the germline V gene are SNHLY and FYNNEI. The CDR3 DNA reads TGTGCCAGCCGGGACAATTTAGAGACCCAGTACTTC. This translates into CASRDNLETQYF.

V usage is TRBV4-3 and J usage is TRBJ2-7; 7 bases agree with TRBD2. Trimming removed 1 base from V and 0 bases from J; junction bases left unmatched: 3. There are 15 residues in the CDR3. Looked up from germline, CDR1 is LGHNA and CDR2 is YSLEER. In DNA form, the CDR3 reads TGCGCCAGCAGCCAAGGCGGGAGCCACTCCTACGAGCAGTACTTC. Its protein product is CASSQGGSHSYEQYF.

This clonotype was seen repeatedly, ten times or more. V gene TRBV20-1 combines with J gene TRBJ2-7; D may match TRBD1 or TRBD2 (5 bases each). Trimming stripped 0 bases from V and 4 bases from J, with 19 bases between. Germline V gene lookup returns CDR1 DFQATT and CDR2 SNEGSKA (reference sequence). The CDR3 length is 16 residues. The CDR3 protein is CSARESPPGPAYEQYF. The CDR3 coding sequence is TGCAGTGCTAGAGAGTCACCCCCGGGGCCTGCTTACGAGCAGTACTTC.

This clonotype appeared many times. The chain is built from TRBV5-1 and TRBJ2-7; 10 nucleotides agree with TRBD2. V gave up 1 base and J gave up 5 bases; unmatched junction bases: 6. The CDR3 is 15 residues long. Germline V gives CDR1 SGHRS, CDR2 YFSETQ. The CDR3 DNA sequence: TGCGCCAGCAGCTTGAGGAGCGGGAGGGAGGACGAGCAGTACTTC. It translates to CASSLRSGREDEQYF.

The CDR3 is CASSYSYPSDQETQYF. The CDR3 coding sequence is TGTGCCAGCAGTTACTCGTACCCCAGCGACCAAGAGACCCAGTACTTC. The chain carries TRBV6-5 and TRBJ2-5, with D hard to call. Looked up from germline, CDR1 is MNHEY and CDR2 is SVGAGI. This CDR3 has 16 amino acids. V was shortened by 0 bases and J by 0 bases, with 11 bases between the two germline ends.

J is TRBJ2-7 and V is TRBV7-2; 7 nucleotides match TRBD2. The CDR3 consists of 15 residues. The V gene end was trimmed by 4 bases and the J gene end by 7 bases; junction bases not matched to a gene: 13. Per the germline V gene, CDR1 is SGHTA and CDR2 is FQGNSA. This chain's CDR3 is CASSWSSGGPGEQYF. CDR3 bases: TGTGCCAGCAGCTGGTCTAGCGGAGGCCCTGGTGAGCAGTACTTC.

This clonotype was detected only a few times. With a much larger clone just one base away, this may be a read error. The chain recombines TRBV7-2 with TRBJ2-7; D gene uncertain. V was trimmed by 6 bases and J by 5 bases, leaving 5 bases between them. The CDR3 loop spans 10 amino acids. Germline CDR1 is SGHTA and CDR2 is FQGNSA. The CDR3 here is CASSVDEQYF. CDR3 in DNA: TGTGCCAGCAGTGTCGACGAGCAGTACTTC.